Listed below are T cell receptor beta chains from one sample, sequenced in a study of blood T cells in healthy people across ages. TCRdb redid the calling of the 5' RACE reads with MiXCR, one entry per CDR3 protein. The data show about 650,000 distinct CDR3 sequences, less than 40% seen once. Sequences were obtained from blood. These receptors all stem from a woman of 80 years or more in good health. CDR3s include the opening cysteine and the closing phenylalanine or tryptophan. The size of a clone is reported for some rows only, either as once, few or many, or as a class for expanded clones.

clone size	V gene	J gene	CDR3 protein
.	TRBV5-1	TRBJ2-1	CASSLASGNEQFF
.	TRBV30	TRBJ1-4	CAWGQVLNEKLFF
once	TRBV20-1	TRBJ2-3	CSAPGTDWDTQYF
.	TRBV20-1	.	CRARDGSYEQYF
many	TRBV9	TRBJ2-3	CASSVEQRTDTQYF
few	TRBV20-1	TRBJ1-1	CSARAVRGVNTEAFF
few	TRBV20-1	TRBJ1-1	CSASRPGRGNTEAFF
.	TRBV7-2	TRBJ1-1	CASSRGARGVAFF
.	TRBV20-1	TRBJ2-7	CSASREGEIQYF
.	TRBV19	TRBJ1-2	CASSVTHSSNYGYTF
.	TRBV5-1	TRBJ2-3	CASKLRRTDTQYF
.	TRBV12-3/TRBV12-4	TRBJ1-1	CASSLVWGTEAFF
.	TRBV19	TRBJ2-2	CASCPETARTGERFF
.	TRBV5-1	.	CASSLLKRDPSIHEQYF
.	TRBV20-1	TRBJ1-6	CSARDSGRTLHF
many	TRBV20-1	TRBJ1-1	CSASSQLNTEAFF
many	TRBV30	TRBJ1-2	CAWRGTGYGYTF
many	TRBV4-2	TRBJ2-5	CASSQGTGSKEETQYF
few	TRBV29-1	TRBJ2-1	CSIITGEASYNEQFF
.	TRBV20-1	TRBJ1-2	CSATDSVYGYTF
few	TRBV20-1	TRBJ1-5	CSARATGGGHQPQHF
.	TRBV28	TRBJ2-4	CASGTTGPNIQYF
many	TRBV5-1	TRBJ2-5	CASSASGTTQETQYF
many	TRBV7-3	TRBJ2-1	CASSLSAGVYNEQFF
.	TRBV12-3/TRBV12-4	TRBJ2-2	CASLIGVASVELFF
many	TRBV7-2	TRBJ1-1	CASSLVLLTEAFF
many	TRBV29-1	TRBJ2-5	CSVGSPEAQETQYF
many	TRBV14	TRBJ2-1	CASSPPLTGFNEQFF
many	TRBV10-3	TRBJ2-7	CAISETGAYEQYF
many	TRBV7-2	TRBJ2-4	CASSFGGSKNIQYF
.	TRBV5-1	TRBJ2-1	CASSRSSASNEQFF
many	TRBV25-1	TRBJ1-4	CASTTGTNEKLFF
many	TRBV6-5	TRBJ2-5	CASSYLMIKGAGVQETQYF
.	TRBV25-1	TRBJ2-7	CASSPPSRTGAEQYF
.	TRBV9	TRBJ1-2	CASSVTLGQAVYGYTF
many	TRBV20-1	TRBJ2-5	CSAPKAGGRETQYF
many	TRBV24-1	TRBJ2-3	CATSDPRTVDIDTQYF
many	TRBV20-1	TRBJ1-1	CSPSNRLEAFF